Presented here are 24 T cell receptor beta chains from one specimen sequenced in a study of T cells in Graves' hyperthyroidism and ophthalmopathy. From RNA transcripts, TCR beta CDR3 regions were amplified. First-round RT-PCR targeting the TCR CDR3 was performed with the HTBI primer set. TCRdb processed the multiplex PCR reads anew with MiXCR; each CDR3 protein has one entry. The repertoire consists of around 280,000 distinct CDR3 sequences, with roughly 13% occurring once and the leading ten covering 7.9%. The sequenced material came from blood. The receptors originated from a woman in her forties with Graves' hyperthyroidism.

This clonotype was counted only a few times. A clone one base away is much larger, so this may be a read error. The V call is TRBV2, the J call TRBJ1-1; D may be TRBD1 (6 bases). The CDR3 has 13 amino acids. Germline CDR1 is SNHLY and CDR2 is FYNNEI. The CDR3 sequence: CASSGQVNTDAFF. The CDR3 DNA reads as TGTGCCAGCAGTGGACAGGTGAACACTGATGCTTTCTTT.

This clonotype was seen ten or more times. The rearrangement joins TRBV12-3 or TRBV12-4 to TRBJ1-1; 10 bases align to TRBD1. J gave up 7 bases and V 3 bases, and 5 bases lay outside the gene matches. This CDR3 spans 14 amino acids. The CDR3 nucleotides read TGTGCCAGCAGTTTTTCGGGACAGGGGTTTGAAGCTTTCTTT. Amino acids: CASSFSGQGFEAFF.

In this sample, this clonotype turned up many times. The chain uses TRBV27 and TRBJ1-2; D gene ambiguous. CDR3 length: 16 residues. V lost 3 bases, J lost 4 bases, and 18 bases lay in between. Germline CDR1 reads MNHEY; CDR2 reads SMNVEV (reference sequence). The CDR3 loop reads CASSFGLGIGGYGYTF. The CDR3 bases are TGTGCCAGCAGTTTTGGCCTTGGGATCGGCGGCTATGGCTACACCTTC.

In regard to this clonotype: One end of the junction varies from germline; a read error may be responsible. J is TRBJ2-2 and V is TRBV7-7; 7 bases are shared with TRBD1. Germline-derived CDR1 and CDR2 are SSHAT and FNYEAQ (reference sequence). CDR3 length: 16 amino acids. In nucleotides, the CDR3 is TGTGCTAGCAGCTTAGAAGGGACAGTAAACACCGGGGAGCTGTTTTTT. It specifies CASSLEGTVNTGELFF.

This clonotype was recorded a few times. The V call is TRBV20-1, the J call TRBJ2-1, with D uncertain. V was shortened by 1 base and J by 5 bases, with 6 bases between the two germline ends. This CDR3 is 12 amino acids long. Germline V gene sequence: CDR1 DFQATT, CDR2 SNEGSKA (reference sequence). CDR3 in amino acids: CSARGHDNEQFF. The CDR3 coding sequence is TGCAGTGCTAGAGGACACGACAATGAGCAGTTCTTC.

The J gene is TRBJ2-1, the V gene TRBV9; D gene unclear. Trimming removed 0 bases at V and 5 bases at J, with 9 bases between. The CDR3 runs 14 residues. Germline CDR1 is SGDLS and CDR2 is YYNGEE. CDR3 in amino acids: CASSVGVGNNEQFF. CDR3 bases: TGTGCCAGCAGCGTAGGTGTCGGTAACAATGAGCAGTTCTTC. The full variable domain, with the rest looked up from reference TRBV9 and TRBJ2-1, is DSGVTQTPKHLITATGQRVTLRCSPRSGDLSVYWYQQSLDQGLQFLIQYYNGEERAKGNILERFSAQQFPDLHSELNLSSLELGDSALYFCASSVGVGNNEQFFGPGTRLTVL.

There are a few counts of this clonotype. In DNA form, the CDR3 reads TGTGCCAGCAGCTTAGTTTATGGGACAGAAACCAATCAGCCCCAGCATTTT. Translating it yields CASSLVYGTETNQPQHF. The chain links TRBV7-2 to TRBJ1-5; 7 nucleotides align to TRBD1. This CDR3 contains 17 residues. Looked up from germline, CDR1 is SGHTA and CDR2 is FQGNSA. The V gene end was trimmed by 1 base and the J gene end by 3 bases; junction bases not matched to a gene: 9. The full variable domain, completed using reference TRBV7-2 and TRBJ1-5, is GAGVSQSPSNKVTEKGKDVELRCDPISGHTALYWYRQSLGQGLEFLIYFQGNSAPDKSGLPSDRFSAERTGGSVSTLTIQRTQQEDSAVYLCASSLVYGTETNQPQHFGDGTRLSIL.

This clonotype was recorded many times. V usage is TRBV10-3 and J usage is TRBJ2-7, with 8 bases fitting TRBD2. The CDR3 totals 14 residues. Germline assignment: CDR1 ENHRY and CDR2 SYGVKD. Losses at the gene ends were 4 bases for V and 4 bases for J; bases not matched to a gene: 6. In nucleotides, the CDR3 is TGTGCCATCAGTGGGACTAGCTTTCTATACGAGCAGTACTTC. This translates into CAISGTSFLYEQYF.

Ten or more counts support this clonotype. Here the CDR3 reads CASSYLTGRRTEAFF. CDR3 coding DNA: TGTGCCAGCAGTTATCTAACGGGGAGACGTACTGAAGCTTTCTTT. V is TRBV6-1 and J is TRBJ1-1; D is ambiguous. Germline V lookup: CDR1 MNHNS, CDR2 SASEGT. V lost 5 bases, J lost 5 bases, and 18 bases lay in between. The CDR3 is 15 residues long.

This clonotype has a count of ten or more. The rearrangement links TRBV11-1 to TRBJ2-1; 10 bases are a match to TRBD2. The V segment lost 0 bases and the J segment 9 bases; nucleotides outside the gene matches: 5. Per germline, CDR1 SGHAT and CDR2 FQDESV (reference sequence). This CDR3 region has 15 residues. CDR3 DNA: TGTGCCAGCAGCTTAGCGCTAGCGGGAGCAGTTGAGCAGTTCTTC. Protein: CASSLALAGAVEQFF.

Many counts were recorded for this clonotype. This chain links TRBV2 with TRBJ1-2, with a tentative D call TRBD1 (5 bases). This CDR3 contains 14 residues. Germline assignment: CDR1 SNHLY and CDR2 FYNNEI. The CDR3, as DNA: TGTGCTAACAGCCTCCAGGGAACAGACTATGGCTACACCTTC. It encodes CANSLQGTDYGYTF. The full variable domain, in which reference TRBV2 and TRBJ1-2 provide the parts outside the CDR3, is EPEVTQTPSHQVTQMGQEVILRCVPISNHLYFYWYRQILGQKVEFLVSFYNNEISEKSEIFDDQFSVERPDGSNFTLKIRSTKLEDSAMYFCANSLQGTDYGYTFGSGTRLTVV.

This clonotype was picked up many times. J is TRBJ2-7 and V is TRBV2; D is unclear. The CDR3 sequence is 12 residues long. Germline V lookup: CDR1 SNHLY, CDR2 FYNNEI. Trimming removed 9 bases at V and 0 bases at J, with 9 bases between. The DNA for the CDR3 is TGTGCCAGTAAACGGGCCTCCTACGAGCAGTACTTC. Translation gives CASKRASYEQYF.

The rearrangement joins TRBV5-6 to TRBJ2-7, with TRBD2 identical over 9 bases. The CDR3 extends over 13 amino acids. Per the germline V gene, CDR1 is SGHDT and CDR2 is YYEEEE. V was pared by 2 bases and J by 5 bases, with 2 bases of the junction left unmatched. The CDR3 sequence is CASSFASGNEQYF. The CDR3 DNA reads as TGTGCCAGCAGCTTCGCTAGCGGGAACGAGCAGTACTTC. Full variable domain (remainder filled in from reference TRBV5-6 and TRBJ2-7): DAGVTQSPTHLIKTRGQQVTLRCSPKSGHDTVSWYQQALGQGPQFIFQYYEEEERQRGNFPDRFSGHQFPNYSSELNVNALLLGDSALYLCASSFASGNEQYFGPGTRLTVT.

This clonotype was seen a few times. The CDR3 reads CASRQGAEAFF. The CDR3 nucleotides are TGTGCCAGTCGGCAGGGGGCTGAAGCTTTCTTT. The genes are TRBV19 and TRBJ1-1, with 7 bases fitting TRBD1. CDR1 and CDR2 (germline): LNHDA, SQIVND (reference sequence). The CDR3 runs 11 residues. After removal of 8 bases from V and 6 bases from J, the junction contained 3 bases not matched to a gene.

This clonotype was picked up many times. The chain carries TRBV7-8 and TRBJ2-1; D is possibly TRBD1 (6 bases). V was cut by 5 bases and J by 0 bases, with 14 bases left in between. CDR1 is SGHVS, CDR2 FQNEAQ, per germline. The CDR3 is 16 residues long. The CDR3 DNA is TGTGCCAGCAGCCGCAGGGGAGTGAGCTCCTACAATGAGCAGTTCTTC. Translating gives CASSRRGVSSYNEQFF.

This clonotype was seen more than once but under ten times. The gene calls are TRBV20-1 and TRBJ1-2, with no clear D. Germline V gene sequence: CDR1 DFQATT, CDR2 SNEGSKA (reference sequence). This CDR3 region has 17 residues. Trimming stripped 0 bases from V and 2 bases from J, with 19 bases between. The CDR3 loop reads CSARDERDRKDNYGYTF. CDR3 sequence (DNA): TGCAGTGCTAGAGATGAGAGGGATCGAAAAGACAACTATGGCTACACCTTC.

This clonotype was detected only once. The chain couples TRBV6-2 or TRBV6-3 to TRBJ2-3; D might be TRBD2 (6 bases). CDR1 is MNHEY and CDR2 is SVGEGT in the germline V gene. The CDR3 consists of 13 residues. Trimming took off 5 bases at V and 6 bases at J, with 12 bases between the two ends. CDR3 region: CASSGTDRDTQYF. The CDR3 nucleotides are TGTGCCAGCAGTGGGACTGACCGTGATACGCAGTATTTT.

This clonotype appeared many times. The chain joins TRBV2 to TRBJ2-7; no firm D call. Per the germline V gene, CDR1 is SNHLY and CDR2 is FYNNEI. This CDR3 has 14 residues. V lost 7 bases and J 1 base, leaving 14 bases between the germline ends. The CDR3 here is CASTLALRSYEQYF. The DNA of the CDR3 is TGTGCCAGCACTTTAGCTCTCAGGTCCTACGAGCAGTACTTC.

The rearrangement uses TRBV28 and TRBJ2-7; possibly TRBD1 or TRBD2 for D (5 bases each). The CDR3 sequence is 14 residues long. The V end lost 5 bases, the J end lost 2 bases, and 13 bases lay between the germline ends. In germline, CDR1 is MDHEN, CDR2 SYDVKM. The CDR3 DNA sequence: TGTGCCAGCAGTGCGTGGGACCTCACCTACGAGCAGTACTTC. Translating gives CASSAWDLTYEQYF.

This clonotype showed up many times. V is TRBV19 and J is TRBJ2-7; D could derive from TRBD1 or TRBD2 (5 bases each). In germline, CDR1 is LNHDA, CDR2 SQIVND (reference sequence). V gave up 6 bases and J gave up 3 bases, with 18 bases separating them. The CDR3 is 15 amino acids. The DNA of the CDR3 is TGTGCCAGTAGGATCCGGGACGCCGGAGTCTACGAGCAGTACTTC. As protein: CASRIRDAGVYEQYF.

The sample holds many counts of this clonotype. The chain is built from TRBV6-1 and TRBJ2-5, with D perhaps TRBD2 (5 bases). Trimming shortened V by 5 bases and J by 2 bases, and 12 bases separated the two germline ends. Germline V gene data show CDR1 as MNHNS and CDR2 as SASEGT. CDR3 length: 14 residues. For the CDR3, the DNA is TGTGCCAGCAGTCGCACGGAGGCACAAGAGACCCAGTACTTC. Translating it yields CASSRTEAQETQYF.

This clonotype came up many times. This sequence joins TRBV20-1 and TRBJ2-5; 10 positions agree with TRBD2. The CDR3 is made up of 15 amino acids. V dropped 3 bases and J dropped 4; count of bases not matched to a gene: 8. CDR1 is DFQATT, CDR2 SNEGSKA, per germline (reference sequence). This CDR3 is CSASGASGSGETQYF. As DNA, the CDR3 is TGCAGTGCTAGTGGGGCTAGCGGGAGCGGAGAGACCCAGTACTTC.

The gene calls are TRBV19 and TRBJ2-7; possible D gene TRBD1, 6 bases. Trimming pared 6 bases from V and 1 base from J, leaving 13 bases between. Germline assignment: CDR1 LNHDA and CDR2 SQIVND (reference sequence). This CDR3 contains 14 residues. CDR3 amino acids: CASRSPGHSYEQYF. The DNA for the CDR3 is TGTGCCAGTAGGTCACCGGGACATTCCTACGAGCAGTACTTC.

This clonotype was found many times. V is TRBV7-2 and J is TRBJ1-5, with D unclear. Trimming cost V 1 base and J 3 bases, with 10 bases left between them. The CDR3 extends over 15 amino acids. Germline CDR1 SGHTA, CDR2 FQGNSA. Here the CDR3 DNA reads TGTGCCAGCAGCTTAGTCCCATTTTCCAATCAGCCCCAGCATTTT. Its protein is CASSLVPFSNQPQHF.